This T cell receptor (beta chain) was observed in a study of T cell repertoires in cytomegalovirus infection. Study-wide context: Carrying CMV and the relevant HLA type showed in public TCR beta signatures. General study results and limits: HLA-C-restricted, CMV-specific TCR beta clonotypes were dominant ex vivo.

The table lists this clonotype with many counts. Its antigen is unidentified. TCRdb independently ran MiXCR on the reads; one entry per CDR3 protein. Among 150,000 to 200,000 distinct CDR3 sequences listed, 8.5% to 10% were seen once. V lost 0 bases to trimming and J lost 2 bases; unmatched junction nucleotides: 3. Germline CDR1 and CDR2: MNHGY and SAAAGT. The length of the CDR3 is 16 residues. The sample comprised PBMCs. V gene TRBV6-8 combines with J gene TRBJ2-1; 8 bases are a match to TRBD2. The TCR sequence derives from a human donor in good health (CMV status not recorded). Some clones in this sample may be carry-over from other donors' samples. The CDR3 loop is CASSYSSGATYNEQFF. Here the CDR3 DNA reads TGTGCCAGCAGTTACTCTAGCGGGGCAACCTACAATGAGCAGTTCTTC.